A selection of T cell receptor beta chains follows, all from one sample in a study of siplizumab effects on memory and regulatory T cells. Generated by immunoSEQ multiplex PCR, the TCRdb table keeps only in-frame clones and is missing some. In the table there are approximately 90,000 clones, nearly 95% of which are singletons. The specimen was non-Treg CD4+ T cells sorted from blood. Receptors originate from a human donor in good health. CDR3s include the opening cysteine and the closing phenylalanine or tryptophan. Fields, in order: V gene, D gene, clone size, J gene, CDR3 protein, CDR3 DNA. The D gene is left open where the match is weak. Rows may omit the clone size; those that give it use once, few, many or a size class.

V: TRBV11-3
D: TRBD2
size: .
J: TRBJ2-5
CDR3: CASSLNSVTSRFRTQYF
DNA: TGTGCCAGCAGCTTAAATTCAGTGACTAGCCGCTTTAGGACCCAGTACTTC

V: TRBV7-7
D: TRBD1
size: .
J: TRBJ2-5
CDR3: CASSPGTGAQETQYF
DNA: TGTGCTAGCAGCCCCGGGACAGGGGCCCAAGAGACCCAGTACTTC

V: TRBV6-5
D: .
size: .
J: TRBJ1-1
CDR3: CASSFGTEAFF
DNA: TGTGCCAGCAGTTTTGGGACGGAGGCTTTCTTT

V: TRBV6-1
D: .
size: .
J: TRBJ1-5
CDR3: CASSEAGGSNQPQHF
DNA: TGTGCCAGCAGTGAAGCCGGTGGTAGCAATCAGCCCCAGCATTTT

V: TRBV19
D: TRBD1
size: .
J: TRBJ1-1
CDR3: CASSNRGENTEAFF
DNA: TGTGCCAGTAGCAACAGGGGAGAGAACACTGAAGCTTTCTTT

V: TRBV29-1
D: TRBD1
size: .
J: TRBJ1-2
CDR3: CSSMLPGQDRYYGYTF
DNA: TGCAGCTCCATGTTACCGGGACAGGATCGTTACTATGGCTACACCTTC

V: TRBV30
D: .
size: .
J: TRBJ2-7
CDR3: CALTVGVLSYEQYF
DNA: TGTGCCCTAACGGTTGGGGTCCTTTCCTACGAGCAGTACTTC

V: TRBV7-3
D: .
size: .
J: TRBJ2-2
CDR3: CASSLNLQTGELFF
DNA: TGTGCCAGCAGCTTAAACTTGCAAACCGGGGAGCTGTTTTTT

V: TRBV5-6
D: .
size: .
J: TRBJ2-3
CDR3: CASSLVQITDTQYF
DNA: TGTGCCAGCAGCTTGGTTCAGATCACAGATACGCAGTATTTT

V: TRBV4-1
D: TRBD1
size: .
J: TRBJ1-2
CDR3: CASSPRTGYLNYGYTF
DNA: TGCGCCAGCAGCCCGAGGACAGGGTATCTCAACTATGGCTACACCTTC

V: TRBV9
D: .
size: .
J: TRBJ2-3
CDR3: CASSVRQGKRTDTQYF
DNA: TGTGCCAGCAGCGTAAGGCAGGGGAAGAGGACAGATACGCAGTATTTT

V: TRBV4-2
D: .
size: few
J: TRBJ1-3
CDR3: CASSQEGSSGNTIYF
DNA: TGTGCCAGCAGCCAAGAAGGCAGCTCTGGAAACACCATATATTTT

V: TRBV7-3
D: .
size: .
J: TRBJ2-6
CDR3: CASSLRDTPGHSGANVLTF
DNA: TGTGCCAGCAGCTTAAGGGACACCCCGGGCCACTCTGGGGCCAACGTCCTGACTTTC

V: TRBV6-5
D: .
size: .
J: TRBJ1-6
CDR3: CASSYSQGQNSPLHF
DNA: TGTGCCAGCAGTTACTCGCAGGGGCAGAACTCACCCCTCCACTTT

V: TRBV14
D: .
size: .
J: TRBJ1-4
CDR3: CASSQVSGEKLFF
DNA: TGTGCCAGCAGCCAAGTGTCAGGCGAAAAACTGTTTTTT

V: TRBV6-1
D: .
size: once
J: TRBJ2-1
CDR3: CASSEDEQFF
DNA: TGTGCCAGCAGTGAAGATGAGCAGTTCTTC

V: TRBV6-1
D: .
size: .
J: TRBJ1-2
CDR3: CASTLGVLSGYTF
DNA: TGTGCCAGCACTTTAGGAGTATTGAGTGGCTACACCTTC

V: TRBV9
D: TRBD2
size: few
J: TRBJ2-7
CDR3: CASSVAGTSGRNEQYF
DNA: TGTGCCAGCAGCGTAGCCGGGACTAGCGGGAGGAACGAGCAGTACTTC

V: TRBV4-1
D: .
size: once
J: TRBJ1-2
CDR3: CASSQPIFDRNYGYTF
DNA: TGCGCCAGCAGCCAACCTATTTTCGACAGGAACTATGGCTACACCTTC

V: TRBV10-2
D: TRBD1
size: .
J: TRBJ1-5
CDR3: CASRGTGGSNQPQHF
DNA: TGCGCCAGCAGAGGGACAGGGGGCAGCAATCAGCCCCAGCATTTT

V: TRBV15
D: .
size: .
J: TRBJ2-3
CDR3: CATSRDQGLHTQYF
DNA: TGTGCCACCAGCAGAGATCAGGGGCTCCATACGCAGTATTTT

V: TRBV15
D: TRBD1
size: few
J: TRBJ1-1
CDR3: CATSRTGQDTEAFF
DNA: TGTGCCACCAGCAGAACCGGACAGGACACTGAAGCTTTCTTT

V: TRBV7-9
D: .
size: .
J: TRBJ2-7
CDR3: CASSLASAGSYEQYF
DNA: TGTGCCAGCAGCTTAGCGTCGGCGGGGTCCTACGAGCAGTACTTC

V: TRBV5-1
D: .
size: .
J: TRBJ2-1
CDR3: CASSLEPSLNEQFF
DNA: TGCGCCAGCAGCTTGGAACCGTCGTTAAATGAGCAGTTCTTC

V: TRBV19
D: .
size: .
J: TRBJ1-2
CDR3: CASSIGSERAYGYTF
DNA: TGTGCCAGTAGTATTGGGTCAGAACGAGCATATGGCTACACCTTC